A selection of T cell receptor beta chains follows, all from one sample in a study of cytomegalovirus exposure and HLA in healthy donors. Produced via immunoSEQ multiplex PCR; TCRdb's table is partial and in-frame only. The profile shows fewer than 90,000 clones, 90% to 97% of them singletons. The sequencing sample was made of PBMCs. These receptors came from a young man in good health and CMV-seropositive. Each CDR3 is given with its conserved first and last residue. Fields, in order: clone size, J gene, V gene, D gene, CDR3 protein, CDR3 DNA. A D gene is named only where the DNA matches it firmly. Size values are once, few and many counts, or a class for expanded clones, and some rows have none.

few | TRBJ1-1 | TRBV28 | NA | CASSSSWGGNTEAFF | TGTGCCAGCAGTTCATCTTGGGGCGGGAACACTGAAGCTTTCTTT
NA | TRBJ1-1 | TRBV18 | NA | CASSPIDGGSITEAFF | TGTGCCAGCTCACCAATTGATGGCGGGTCCATAACTGAAGCTTTCTTT
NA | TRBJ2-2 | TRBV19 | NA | CASSPSLGVAGELFF | TGTGCCAGTAGTCCATCTTTGGGAGTTGCCGGGGAGCTGTTTTTT
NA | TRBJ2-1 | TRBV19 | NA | CATGFGEQFF | TGTGCCACAGGATTTGGTGAGCAGTTCTTC
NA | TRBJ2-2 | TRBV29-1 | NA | CSVVRPGFTGELFF | TGCAGCGTGGTGAGGCCGGGGTTCACCGGGGAGCTGTTTTTT
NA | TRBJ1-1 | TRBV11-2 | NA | CASSLLRGRTEAFF | TGTGCCAGCAGCTTACTCAGGGGTAGGACTGAAGCTTTCTTT
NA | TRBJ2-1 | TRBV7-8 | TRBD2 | CASTLQRTSGRYNEQFF | TGTGCCAGCACCCTCCAACGGACTAGCGGGAGGTACAATGAGCAGTTCTTC
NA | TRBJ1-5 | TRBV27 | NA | CASTLRQGDNQPQHF | TGTGCCAGCACCCTCCGGCAGGGTGACAATCAGCCCCAGCATTTT
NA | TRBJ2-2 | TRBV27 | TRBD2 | CASRHGRLAGVSFPGELFF | TGTGCCAGCAGACATGGACGACTAGCGGGAGTTTCGTTCCCCGGGGAGCTGTTTTTT
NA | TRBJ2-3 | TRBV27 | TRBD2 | CASSLPTAGGPLADTQYF | TGTGCCAGCAGTTTACCGACAGCGGGAGGGCCTCTAGCAGATACGCAGTATTTT
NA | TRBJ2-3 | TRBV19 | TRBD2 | CASSIAASVAGVEDTQYF | TGTGCCAGTAGTATAGCGGCGTCGGTAGCGGGAGTGGAAGATACGCAGTATTTT
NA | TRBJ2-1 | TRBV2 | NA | CAKGGAGIYEQFF | TGTGCCAAAGGGGGGGCAGGGATTTATGAGCAGTTCTTC
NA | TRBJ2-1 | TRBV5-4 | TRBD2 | CASSTLAGEGIEQFF | TGTGCCAGCAGTACGTTAGCGGGAGAGGGTATTGAGCAGTTCTTC
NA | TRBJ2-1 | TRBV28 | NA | CASSLGEGTFDNEQFF | TGTGCCAGCAGTTTGGGCGAGGGTACCTTTGACAATGAGCAGTTCTTC
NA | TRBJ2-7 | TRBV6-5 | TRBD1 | CASSYGQGGYEQYF | TGTGCCAGCAGTTACGGACAGGGGGGTTACGAGCAGTACTTC
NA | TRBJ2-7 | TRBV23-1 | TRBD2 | CAISGGLGSYEQYF | TGCGCTATAAGCGGGGGCCTAGGCTCCTACGAGCAGTACTTC
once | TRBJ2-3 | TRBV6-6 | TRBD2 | CASSLAGGPTDTQYF | TGTGCCAGCAGCTTAGCGGGAGGGCCTACAGATACGCAGTATTTT
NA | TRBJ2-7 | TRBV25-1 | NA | CASRRELNEQYF | TGTGCCAGCAGGAGGGAGTTAAACGAGCAGTACTTC
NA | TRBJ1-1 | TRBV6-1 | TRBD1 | CASSEHRGRTEAFF | TGTGCCAGCAGTGAGCACAGGGGGCGAACTGAAGCTTTCTTT
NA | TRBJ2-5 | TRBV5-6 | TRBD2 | CASSSSGGETQYF | TGTGCCAGCAGCTCTAGCGGCGGCGAGACCCAGTACTTC
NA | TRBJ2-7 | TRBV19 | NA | CASSIDFSRGPEQYF | TGTGCCAGTAGTATCGACTTTAGTCGAGGGCCCGAGCAGTACTTC
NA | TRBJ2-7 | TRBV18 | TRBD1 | CASSPRGQGFEPSYEQYF | TGTGCCAGCTCACCCCGGGGACAGGGCTTTGAACCCTCCTACGAGCAGTACTTC
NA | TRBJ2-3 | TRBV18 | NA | CASSRGETDTQYF | TGTGCCAGCTCACGGGGAGAGACAGATACGCAGTATTTT
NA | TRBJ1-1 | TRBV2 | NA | CASSEAMQGPGGEAFF | TGTGCCAGCAGTGAAGCAATGCAGGGCCCCGGGGGTGAAGCTTTCTTT
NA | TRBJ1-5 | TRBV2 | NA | CATGWGQGFNQPQHF | TGTGCCACGGGGTGGGGGCAGGGTTTCAATCAGCCCCAGCATTTT
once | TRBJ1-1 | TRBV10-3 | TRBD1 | CASRTGAEAFF | TGTGCCTCCAGGACAGGGGCTGAAGCTTTCTTT
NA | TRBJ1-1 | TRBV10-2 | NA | CASSEFVGNTEAFF | TGCGCCAGCAGTGAGTTCGTCGGGAACACTGAAGCTTTCTTT
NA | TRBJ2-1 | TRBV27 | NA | CASSSRLVSYNEQFF | TGTGCCAGCAGTTCGAGACTAGTCTCCTACAATGAGCAGTTCTTC
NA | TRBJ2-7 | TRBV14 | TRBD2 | CASSQRIAGEYNF | TGTGCCAGCAGCCAAAGGATAGCGGGAGAGTACAACTTC
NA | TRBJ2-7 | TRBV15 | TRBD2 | CATSRDRFPSGTYEQYF | TGTGCCACCAGCAGAGATCGATTTCCTAGCGGAACCTACGAGCAGTACTTC
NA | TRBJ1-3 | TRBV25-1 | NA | CASSDGSGNTIYF | TGTGCCAGCAGTGATGGCTCGGGAAACACCATATATTTT
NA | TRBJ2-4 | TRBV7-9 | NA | CASSLADGGFLGDIQYF | TGTGCCAGCAGCTTAGCTGACGGTGGTTTCTTAGGGGACATTCAGTACTTC
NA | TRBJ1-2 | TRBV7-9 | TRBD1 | CASSLLSGGVSGYTF | TGTGCCAGCAGCTTACTTTCAGGGGGCGTTAGTGGCTACACCTTC
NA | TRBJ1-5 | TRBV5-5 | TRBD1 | CASSQATGVRQPQHF | TGTGCCAGCAGCCAGGCGACAGGGGTCCGTCAGCCCCAGCATTTT
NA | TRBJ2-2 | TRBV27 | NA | CASSFRGTGELFF | TGTGCCAGCAGTTTTAGGGGGACCGGGGAGCTGTTTTTT
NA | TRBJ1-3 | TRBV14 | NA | CASSQVEAGNTIYF | TGTGCCAGCAGCCAAGTCGAGGCTGGAAACACCATATATTTT
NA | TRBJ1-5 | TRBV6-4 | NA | CASSDYEGQPQHF | TGTGCCAGCAGTGACTATGAGGGACAGCCCCAGCATTTT
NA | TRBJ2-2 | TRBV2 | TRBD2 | CASRERAGAHTGELFF | TGTGCCAGCAGAGAAAGAGCGGGAGCCCACACCGGGGAGCTGTTTTTT
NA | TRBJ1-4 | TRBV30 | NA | CAWSEGGYNEKLFF | TGTGCCTGGAGTGAAGGGGGTTATAATGAAAAACTGTTTTTT
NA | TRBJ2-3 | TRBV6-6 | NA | CASSPGLLIHF | TGTGCCAGCAGCCCGGGACTTCTAATCCATTTT
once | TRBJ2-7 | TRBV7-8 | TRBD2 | CASTPGTSGALSYEQYF | TGTGCCAGCACCCCCGGGACTAGCGGGGCCCTCTCCTACGAGCAGTACTTC
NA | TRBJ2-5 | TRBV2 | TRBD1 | CASSDGTGEETQYF | TGTGCCAGCAGTGATGGGACAGGGGAAGAGACCCAGTACTTC
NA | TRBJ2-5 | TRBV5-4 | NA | CASSLGEGIETQYF | TGTGCCAGCAGCTTGGGAGAGGGAATTGAGACCCAGTACTTC
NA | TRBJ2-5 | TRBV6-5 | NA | CASSYSGTFGETQYF | TGTGCCAGCAGTTACTCCGGGACATTTGGAGAGACCCAGTACTTC
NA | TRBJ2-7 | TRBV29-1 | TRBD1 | CSVEDSQGAYEQYF | TGCAGCGTTGAAGATTCACAGGGGGCTTACGAGCAGTACTTC
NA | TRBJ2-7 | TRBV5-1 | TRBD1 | CASSLISPGQGIKKPYEQYF | TGCGCCAGCAGCTTGATATCTCCGGGACAGGGAATCAAGAAGCCTTACGAGCAGTACTTC
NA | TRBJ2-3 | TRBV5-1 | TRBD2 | CASNLQGTSGYSTDTQYF | TGCGCCAGCAACCTCCAAGGGACTAGCGGGTATAGCACAGATACGCAGTATTTT